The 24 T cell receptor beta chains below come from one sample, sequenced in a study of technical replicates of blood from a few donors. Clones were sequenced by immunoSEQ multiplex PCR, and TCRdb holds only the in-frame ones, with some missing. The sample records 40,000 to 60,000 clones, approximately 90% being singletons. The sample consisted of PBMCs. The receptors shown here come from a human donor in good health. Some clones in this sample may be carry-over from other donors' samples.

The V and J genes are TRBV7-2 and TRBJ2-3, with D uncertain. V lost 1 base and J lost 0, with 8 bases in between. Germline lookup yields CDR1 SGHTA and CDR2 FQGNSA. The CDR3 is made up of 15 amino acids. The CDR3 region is CASSLGMASTDTQYF. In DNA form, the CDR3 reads TGTGCCAGCAGCTTAGGAATGGCTAGCACAGATACGCAGTATTTT.

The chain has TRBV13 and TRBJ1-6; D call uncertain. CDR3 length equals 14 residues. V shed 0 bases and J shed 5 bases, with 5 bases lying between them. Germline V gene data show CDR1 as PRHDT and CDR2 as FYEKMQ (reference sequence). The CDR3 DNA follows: TGTGCCAGCAGCTTAGGGGCCCATAATTCACCCCTCCACTTT. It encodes CASSLGAHNSPLHF.

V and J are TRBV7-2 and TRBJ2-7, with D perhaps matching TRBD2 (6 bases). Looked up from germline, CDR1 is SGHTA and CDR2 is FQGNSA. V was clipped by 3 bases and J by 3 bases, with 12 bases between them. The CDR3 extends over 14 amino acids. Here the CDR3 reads CASSLGGKGYEQYF. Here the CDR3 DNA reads TGTGCCAGCAGCTTGGGGGGTAAAGGCTACGAGCAGTACTTC. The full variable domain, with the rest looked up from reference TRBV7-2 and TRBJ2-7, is GAGVSQSPSNKVTEKGKDVELRCDPISGHTALYWYRQSLGQGLEFLIYFQGNSAPDKSGLPSDRFSAERTGGSVSTLTIQRTQQEDSAVYLCASSLGGKGYEQYFGPGTRLTVT.

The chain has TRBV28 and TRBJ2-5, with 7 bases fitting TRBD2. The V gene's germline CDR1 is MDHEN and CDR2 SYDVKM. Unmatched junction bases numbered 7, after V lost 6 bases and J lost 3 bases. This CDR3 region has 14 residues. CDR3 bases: TGTGCCAGCAGCCCTCGGGGAGGGAAAGAGACCCAGTACTTC. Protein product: CASSPRGGKETQYF.

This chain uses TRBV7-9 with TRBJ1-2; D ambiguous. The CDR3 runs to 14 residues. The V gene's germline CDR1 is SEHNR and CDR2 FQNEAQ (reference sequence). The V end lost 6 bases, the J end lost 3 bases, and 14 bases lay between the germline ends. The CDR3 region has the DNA TGTGCCAGCAGAGACAAAAGGGAGGACTATGGCTACACCTTC. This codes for CASRDKREDYGYTF.

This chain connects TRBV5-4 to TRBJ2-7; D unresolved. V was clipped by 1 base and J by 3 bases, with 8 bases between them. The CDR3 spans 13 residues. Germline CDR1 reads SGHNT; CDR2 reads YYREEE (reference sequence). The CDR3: CASSLNPGYEQYF. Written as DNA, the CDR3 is TGTGCCAGCAGCTTGAATCCGGGCTACGAGCAGTACTTC.

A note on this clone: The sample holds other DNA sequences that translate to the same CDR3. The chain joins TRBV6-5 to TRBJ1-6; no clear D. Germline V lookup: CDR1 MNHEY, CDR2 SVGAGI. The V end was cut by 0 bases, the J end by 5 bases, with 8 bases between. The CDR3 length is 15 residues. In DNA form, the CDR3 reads TGTGCCAGCAGTTACTCTGGGCAGCATAATTCACCCCTCCACTTT. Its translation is CASSYSGQHNSPLHF.

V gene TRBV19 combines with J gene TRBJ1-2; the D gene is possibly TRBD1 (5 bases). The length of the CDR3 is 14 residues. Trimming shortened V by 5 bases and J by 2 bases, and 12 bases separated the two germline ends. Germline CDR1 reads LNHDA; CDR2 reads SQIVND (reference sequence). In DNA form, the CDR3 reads TGTGCCAGTAGTCGGCGGGGGGAGAACTATGGCTACACCTTC. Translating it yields CASSRRGENYGYTF.

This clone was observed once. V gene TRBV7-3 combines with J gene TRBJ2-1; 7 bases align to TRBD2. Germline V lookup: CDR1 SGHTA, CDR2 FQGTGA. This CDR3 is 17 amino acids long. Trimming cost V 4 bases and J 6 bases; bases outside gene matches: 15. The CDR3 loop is CASSSSQFSGFANEQFF. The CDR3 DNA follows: TGTGCCAGCAGCTCCTCCCAGTTTAGCGGGTTCGCCAATGAGCAGTTCTTC.

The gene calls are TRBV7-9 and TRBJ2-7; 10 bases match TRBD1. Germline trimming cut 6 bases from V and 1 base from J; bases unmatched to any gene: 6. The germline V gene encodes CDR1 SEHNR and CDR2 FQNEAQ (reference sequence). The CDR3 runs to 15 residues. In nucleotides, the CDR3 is TGTGCCAGCAGTACTGGGACAGGGGAATCCTACGAGCAGTACTTC. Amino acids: CASSTGTGESYEQYF.

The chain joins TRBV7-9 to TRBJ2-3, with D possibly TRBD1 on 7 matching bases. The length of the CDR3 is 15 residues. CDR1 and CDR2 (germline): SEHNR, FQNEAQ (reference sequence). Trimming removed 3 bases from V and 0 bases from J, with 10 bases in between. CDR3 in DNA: TGTGCCAGCAGCTTCCAGGGGGGTAGCACAGATACGCAGTATTTT. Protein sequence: CASSFQGGSTDTQYF.

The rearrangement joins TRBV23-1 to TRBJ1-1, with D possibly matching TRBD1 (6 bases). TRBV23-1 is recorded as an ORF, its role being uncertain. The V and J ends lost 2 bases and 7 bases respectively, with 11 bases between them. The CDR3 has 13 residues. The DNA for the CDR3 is TGCGCCAGCAGTCAAGAGACAGGATGTGAAGCTTTCTTT. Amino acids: CASSQETGCEAFF.

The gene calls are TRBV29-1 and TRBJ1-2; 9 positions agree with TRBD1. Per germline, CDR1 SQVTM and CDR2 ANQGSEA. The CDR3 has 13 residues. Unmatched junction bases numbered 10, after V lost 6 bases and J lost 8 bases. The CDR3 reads CSVLGQGLRGYTF. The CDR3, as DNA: TGCAGCGTGCTGGGACAGGGCCTTCGGGGCTACACCTTC.

In nucleotides, the CDR3 is TGTGCCATCAGTGGGACTAGCGGGAGCACAGATACGCAGTATTTT. Amino acids: CAISGTSGSTDTQYF. This chain links TRBV10-3 with TRBJ2-3; 11 nucleotides match TRBD2. There are 15 residues in the CDR3. The J segment lost 0 bases and the V segment lost 4 bases, leaving 0 bases of the junction unmatched. Per the germline V gene, CDR1 is ENHRY and CDR2 is SYGVKD.

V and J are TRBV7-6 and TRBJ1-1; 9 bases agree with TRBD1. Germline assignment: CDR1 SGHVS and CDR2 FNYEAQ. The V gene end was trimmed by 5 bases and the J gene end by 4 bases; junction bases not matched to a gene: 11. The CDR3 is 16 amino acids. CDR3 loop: CASSTDRGMRATEAFF. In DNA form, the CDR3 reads TGTGCCAGCAGCACTGACAGGGGGATGAGAGCCACTGAAGCTTTCTTT.

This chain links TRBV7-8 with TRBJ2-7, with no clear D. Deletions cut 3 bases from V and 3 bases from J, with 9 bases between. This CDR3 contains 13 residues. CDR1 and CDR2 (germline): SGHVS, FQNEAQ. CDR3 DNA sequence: TGTGCCAGCAGCTTGGGCGTCGGCTACGAGCAGTACTTC. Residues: CASSLGVGYEQYF.

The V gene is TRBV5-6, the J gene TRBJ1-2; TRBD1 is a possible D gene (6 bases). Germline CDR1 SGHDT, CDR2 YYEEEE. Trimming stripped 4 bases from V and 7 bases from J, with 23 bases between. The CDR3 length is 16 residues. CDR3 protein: CASSPGGRGPYAGYTF. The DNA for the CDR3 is TGTGCCAGCAGCCCGGGAGGCAGGGGTCCCTACGCTGGCTACACCTTC.

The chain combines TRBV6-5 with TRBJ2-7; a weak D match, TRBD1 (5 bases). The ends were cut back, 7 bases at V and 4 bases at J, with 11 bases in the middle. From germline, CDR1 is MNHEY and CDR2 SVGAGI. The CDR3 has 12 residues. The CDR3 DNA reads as TGTGCCAGCACGGGCCAGGGTTACGAGCAGTACTTC. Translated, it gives CASTGQGYEQYF.

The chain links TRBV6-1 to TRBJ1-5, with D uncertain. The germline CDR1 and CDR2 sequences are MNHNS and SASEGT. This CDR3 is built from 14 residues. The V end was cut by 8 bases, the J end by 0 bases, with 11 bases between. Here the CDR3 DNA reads TGTGCCAGCTCTCTACAGAATAGCAATCAGCCCCAGCATTTT. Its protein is CASSLQNSNQPQHF.

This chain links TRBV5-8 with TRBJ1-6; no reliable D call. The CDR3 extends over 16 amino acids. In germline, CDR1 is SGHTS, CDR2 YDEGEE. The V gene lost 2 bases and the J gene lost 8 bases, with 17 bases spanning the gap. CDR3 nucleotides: TGTGCCAGCAGCTTCTATAGTGGAGGGTATCATTCACCCCTCCACTTT. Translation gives CASSFYSGGYHSPLHF. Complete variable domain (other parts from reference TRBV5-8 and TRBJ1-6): EAGVTQSPTHLIKTRGQQATLRCSPISGHTSVYWYQQALGLGLQFLLWYDEGEERNRGNFPPRFSGRQFPNYSSELNVNALELEDSALYLCASSFYSGGYHSPLHFGNGTRLTVT.

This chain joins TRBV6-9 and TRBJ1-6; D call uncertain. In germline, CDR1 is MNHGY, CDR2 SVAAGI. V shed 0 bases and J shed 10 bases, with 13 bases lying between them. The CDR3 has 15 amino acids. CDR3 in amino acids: CASSYSTRVNSPLHF. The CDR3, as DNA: TGTGCCAGCAGTTATTCGACTAGGGTAAACTCACCCCTCCACTTT.

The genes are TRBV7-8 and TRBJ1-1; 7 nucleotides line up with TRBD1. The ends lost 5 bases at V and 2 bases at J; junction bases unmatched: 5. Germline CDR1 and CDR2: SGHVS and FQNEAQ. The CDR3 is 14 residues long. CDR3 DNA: TGTGCCAGCAGCATACGGGACAGTAACACTGAAGCTTTCTTT. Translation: CASSIRDSNTEAFF.

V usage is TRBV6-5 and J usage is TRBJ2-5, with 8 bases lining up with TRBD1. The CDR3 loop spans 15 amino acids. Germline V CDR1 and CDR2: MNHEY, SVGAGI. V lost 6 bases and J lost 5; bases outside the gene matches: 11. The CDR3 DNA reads TGTGCCAGCAGCCCGGGACAGGCGTTCGTTGAGACCCAGTACTTC. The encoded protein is CASSPGQAFVETQYF.

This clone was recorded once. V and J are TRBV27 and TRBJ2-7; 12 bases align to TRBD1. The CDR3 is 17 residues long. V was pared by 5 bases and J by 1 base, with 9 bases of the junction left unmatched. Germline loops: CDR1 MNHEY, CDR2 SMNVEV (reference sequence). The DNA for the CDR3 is TGTGCCAGCAGTCCGGGCCGGGGACAGGGGGCTTCCTACGAGCAGTACTTC. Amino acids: CASSPGRGQGASYEQYF.